Below are 27 T cell receptor beta chains sequenced from a single sample in a study of ipilimumab plus nivolumab after autologous stem cell transplantation. The repertoire was sequenced with immunoSEQ multiplex PCR; TCRdb's copy has only in-frame clones and lacks some. The repertoire holds some 45,000 clones, with roughly 90% as singletons. The sample was PBMCs, taken in a trial of ipilimumab plus nivolumab as post-transplant consolidation. The receptors were sampled from a male donor with multiple myeloma.

The chain combines TRBV5-1 with TRBJ2-2; no definite D call. Germline CDR1 reads SGHRS; CDR2 reads YFSETQ. V was pared by 0 bases and J by 4 bases, with 7 bases between. This CDR3 contains 14 residues. DNA for the CDR3: TGCGCCAGCAGCTTGGACGCGGTCACCGGGGAGCTGTTTTTT. This sequence encodes CASSLDAVTGELFF. The full variable domain, with the rest looked up from reference TRBV5-1 and TRBJ2-2, is KAGVTQTPRYLIKTRGQQVTLSCSPISGHRSVSWYQQTPGQGLQFLFEYFSETQRNKGNFPGRFSGRQFSNSRSEMNVSTLELGDSALYLCASSLDAVTGELFFGEGSRLTVL.

Worth noting for this clone: This CDR3 is also generated by other DNA sequences in the sample. The chain is built from TRBV4-2 and TRBJ2-5, with D perhaps given as TRBD1 or TRBD2 (6 bases each). CDR1 is LGHNA and CDR2 is YNFKEQ in the germline V gene. Trimming stripped 0 bases from V and 4 bases from J, with 9 bases between. The CDR3 has 14 residues. The CDR3: CASSQEEGGETQYF. CDR3 in DNA: TGTGCCAGCAGCCAAGAGGAGGGGGGAGAGACCCAGTACTTC.

V is TRBV6-5 and J is TRBJ1-4; TRBD1 agrees at 7 bases. CDR1 and CDR2 from the germline V gene are MNHEY and SVGAGI. V gave up 3 bases and J gave up 8 bases; unmatched junction bases: 12. The CDR3 spans 16 residues. CDR3 sequence: CASSYTSTGRREKLFF. The CDR3 DNA is TGTGCCAGCAGTTATACGTCGACAGGGAGGAGAGAAAAACTGTTTTTT.

For the CDR3, the DNA is TGCGCCAGCAGATTAGCGGGAGCTGACAATGAGCAGTTCTTC. It specifies CASRLAGADNEQFF. The gene calls are TRBV5-1 and TRBJ2-1, with TRBD2 matching 9 bases. The germline CDR1 and CDR2 sequences are SGHRS and YFSETQ. The CDR3 has 14 amino acids. V shed 5 bases and J 5 bases; nucleotides not matched to a gene: 5.

The genes are TRBV2 and TRBJ2-7; 7 nucleotides align to TRBD2. This CDR3 has 12 amino acids. The V segment lost 7 bases and the J segment 3 bases; nucleotides outside the gene matches: 3. The germline gives CDR1 SNHLY, CDR2 FYNNEI. This CDR3 is CASIGGYYEQYF. CDR3 sequence (DNA): TGTGCCAGCATCGGGGGGTACTACGAGCAGTACTTC.

The chain combines TRBV7-6 with TRBJ2-3; D perhaps matches TRBD2 (6 bases). The germline CDR1 and CDR2 sequences are SGHVS and FNYEAQ. The V gene lost 5 bases and the J gene lost 3 bases, with 12 bases spanning the gap. The CDR3 loop spans 14 amino acids. CDR3 nucleotide sequence: TGTGCCAGCAGCCCGACGGGGGTTACAGATACGCAGTATTTT. This codes for CASSPTGVTDTQYF. Drawing the rest from reference TRBV7-6 and TRBJ2-3, the complete variable domain is GAGVSQSPRYKVTKRGQDVALRCDPISGHVSLYWYRQALGQGPEFLTYFNYEAQQDKSGLPNDRFSAERPEGSISTLTIQRTEQRDSAMYRCASSPTGVTDTQYFGPGTRLTVL.

The genes are TRBV6-4 and TRBJ1-2; 8 positions match TRBD1. The CDR3 loop spans 16 amino acids. CDR1 and CDR2 from the germline V gene are MRHNA and SNTAGT. After removal of 1 base from V and 4 bases from J, the junction contained 8 bases not matched to a gene. The CDR3 loop reads CASSDFNRGSRYGYTF. For the CDR3, the DNA is TGTGCCAGCAGTGACTTCAACAGGGGGAGCCGCTATGGCTACACCTTC.

This clone has only one observation. The gene calls are TRBV30 and TRBJ2-5, with 7 bases aligning to TRBD1. The ends lost 2 bases at V and 5 bases at J; junction bases unmatched: 8. The CDR3 has 14 amino acids. Germline CDR1 GTSNPN, CDR2 SVGIG (reference sequence). CDR3 amino acids: CAWSLDRLGETQYF. The CDR3, as DNA: TGTGCCTGGAGTCTGGACAGGTTAGGGGAGACCCAGTACTTC.

This clone showed up just once. The chain employs TRBV2 and TRBJ2-1; perhaps TRBD2 as D (5 bases). The CDR3 sequence is 16 residues long. Trimming shortened V by 1 base and J by 0 bases, and 10 bases separated the two germline ends. CDR1 is SNHLY, CDR2 FYNNEI, per germline. The CDR3: CASSEDKRISYNEQFF. The CDR3 bases are TGTGCCAGCAGTGAAGATAAGCGGATCTCCTACAATGAGCAGTTCTTC.

V is TRBV6-6 and J is TRBJ2-1, with a possible D match to TRBD2 (5 bases). This CDR3 contains 12 residues. V lost 5 bases and J lost 7, with 9 bases in between. The germline V gene has CDR1 MNHNY and CDR2 SVGAGI (reference sequence). CDR3 residues: CASSLDFNEQFF. The DNA of the CDR3 is TGTGCCAGCAGTCTGGACTTTAATGAGCAGTTCTTC.

The V gene is TRBV28, the J gene TRBJ2-1; 7 bases fit TRBD1. CDR1 MDHEN and CDR2 SYDVKM come from the germline V gene. The CDR3 has 14 amino acids. V dropped 4 bases and J dropped 6; count of bases not matched to a gene: 6. As DNA, the CDR3 is TGTGCCAGCAGTTCAGGGGGTTTTAGCAATGAGCAGTTCTTC. Amino acid sequence: CASSSGGFSNEQFF. The variable domain in full, completed from reference TRBV28 and TRBJ2-1, reads DVKVTQSSRYLVKRTGEKVFLECVQDMDHENMFWYRQDPGLGLRLIYFSYDVKMKEKGDIPEGYSVSREKKERFSLILESASTNQTSMYLCASSSGGFSNEQFFGPGTRLTVL.

The rearrangement joins TRBV29-1 to TRBJ1-2; TRBD1 might be the D (6 bases). V lost 7 bases and J 6 bases, leaving 15 bases between the germline ends. CDR3 size: 12 residues. CDR1 SQVTM and CDR2 ANQGSEA come from the germline V gene. The chain's CDR3 is CSAEGTLNGYTF. As DNA, the CDR3 is TGCAGCGCCGAGGGGACACTTAATGGCTACACCTTC.

This clone was recorded once. V usage is TRBV6-5 and J usage is TRBJ2-1; D is unclear. The length of the CDR3 is 14 residues. V lost 5 bases and J 5 bases, leaving 13 bases between the germline ends. CDR1 is MNHEY, CDR2 SVGAGI, per germline. CDR3 sequence reads: CASSTLMSDNEQFF. CDR3 bases: TGTGCCAGCAGTACCCTAATGTCGGACAATGAGCAGTTCTTC.

This sequence joins TRBV9 and TRBJ1-2; 7 bases match TRBD1. CDR3 length: 13 amino acids. The germline V gene has CDR1 SGDLS and CDR2 YYNGEE. The trim removed 5 bases at V and 4 bases at J, leaving 5 bases unmatched. The CDR3 loop is CASRETGAYGYTF. CDR3 nucleotides: TGTGCCAGCAGGGAAACAGGGGCCTATGGCTACACCTTC.

The chain employs TRBV5-1 and TRBJ2-7; TRBD2 aligns across 9 bases. The CDR3 has 15 residues. Germline-derived CDR1 and CDR2 are SGHRS and YFSETQ. The J segment lost 6 bases and the V segment lost 0 bases, leaving 7 bases of the junction unmatched. CDR3 sequence (DNA): TGCGCCAGCAGCTTGGATGCGGGAGGGAAAGGCGAGCAGTACTTC. The encoded protein is CASSLDAGGKGEQYF.

The chain couples TRBV27 to TRBJ2-7, with D hard to call. The CDR3 consists of 14 residues. CDR1 and CDR2 from the germline V gene are MNHEY and SMNVEV (reference sequence). V lost 2 bases and J lost 1, with 9 bases in between. The CDR3 here is CASSLETRSYEQYF. The CDR3, as DNA: TGTGCCAGCAGTTTAGAGACCCGATCCTACGAGCAGTACTTC.

The chain couples TRBV18 to TRBJ2-7; D is ambiguous. The CDR3 covers 15 residues. Trimming left V 3 bases short and J 2 bases short, with 14 bases between. The V gene's germline CDR1 is KGHSH and CDR2 LQKENI. CDR3 in DNA: TGTGCCAGCTCACCCCTGGACCGGGCCACCTACGAGCAGTACTTC. This translates into CASSPLDRATYEQYF.

This clone was counted a single time. The chain has TRBV19 and TRBJ2-2; TRBD1 might be the D (6 bases). Germline loops: CDR1 LNHDA, CDR2 SQIVND (reference sequence). The CDR3 is made up of 14 amino acids. Trimming removed 3 bases at V and 5 bases at J, with 10 bases between. DNA of the CDR3: TGTGCCAGTAGTATTGGGGGCGTTACCGGGGAGCTGTTTTTT. Its protein product is CASSIGGVTGELFF.

This rearrangement joins TRBV14 to TRBJ2-5; D uncertain. The V end was cut by 0 bases, the J end by 2 bases, with 10 bases between. The CDR3 length is 15 residues. The V gene's germline CDR1 is SGHDN and CDR2 FVKESK. The CDR3 bases are TGTGCCAGCAGCCAAGATCGGGCCAGACAAGAGACCCAGTACTTC. Its translation: CASSQDRARQETQYF.

This chain joins TRBV6-6 and TRBJ1-1; 8 bases are shared with TRBD1. Germline CDR1 is MNHNY and CDR2 is SVGAGI (reference sequence). The CDR3 loop spans 13 amino acids. V lost 5 bases and J lost 4; bases outside the gene matches: 3. The CDR3 spells CASSGQGPTEAFF. The CDR3 DNA is TGTGCCAGCAGTGGACAGGGTCCCACTGAAGCTTTCTTT.

This clone has only a few counts. The CDR3 region is CASSVVVGEQYF. The CDR3 bases are TGTGCCAGCAGCGTAGTTGTCGGCGAGCAGTACTTC. V usage is TRBV9 and J usage is TRBJ2-7, with no clear D. Trimming stripped 0 bases from V and 6 bases from J, with 7 bases between. CDR1 is SGDLS, CDR2 YYNGEE, per germline. The CDR3 spans 12 residues.

The V and J genes are TRBV28 and TRBJ2-5, with TRBD2 matching 11 bases. CDR1 is MDHEN, CDR2 SYDVKM, per germline. The J segment lost 5 bases and the V segment lost 5 bases, leaving 7 bases of the junction unmatched. The length of the CDR3 is 15 residues. The CDR3 region is CASSPPPSGRETQYF. DNA of the CDR3: TGTGCCAGCAGTCCCCCGCCTAGCGGGAGGGAGACCCAGTACTTC.

This chain uses TRBV5-1 with TRBJ2-7; D tentatively fits TRBD1 or TRBD2 (5 bases each). Per germline, CDR1 SGHRS and CDR2 YFSETQ. Trimming removed 4 bases at V and 5 bases at J, with 25 bases between. The CDR3 runs to 17 residues. The CDR3 nucleotides read TGCGCCAGCAGCACCTCCCCCGGGACCGCGGTCTACCACGAGCAGTACTTC. This translates into CASSTSPGTAVYHEQYF.

V usage is TRBV4-3 and J usage is TRBJ2-3; D uncertain. V was trimmed by 2 bases and J by 6 bases, leaving 12 bases between them. This CDR3 comprises 14 residues. CDR1 and CDR2 (germline): LGHNA, YSLEER. The CDR3 DNA is TGCGCCAGCAGCCAAAACCCGCACCGGGATACGCAGTATTTT. The encoded protein is CASSQNPHRDTQYF.

This clone appeared once. The DNA for the CDR3 is TGTGCCAGCAGTGCCGGGATGTACGAGCAGTACTTC. Translation gives CASSAGMYEQYF. The rearrangement uses TRBV28 and TRBJ2-7, with D perhaps TRBD2 (5 bases). V was trimmed by 5 bases and J by 4 bases, leaving 9 bases between them. This CDR3 comprises 12 residues. Germline values: CDR1 MDHEN, CDR2 SYDVKM.

The rearrangement joins TRBV12-5 to TRBJ2-7, with 7 positions matching TRBD1. V was clipped by 6 bases and J by 2 bases; unmatched bases: 7. The germline CDR1 and CDR2 sequences are LGHNT and FRNRAP. The CDR3 sequence is 14 residues long. CDR3 nucleotide sequence: TGTGCTAGTGGGGGGACAGATCCACCCTACGAGCAGTACTTC. The encoded protein is CASGGTDPPYEQYF.

This rearrangement joins TRBV28 to TRBJ2-7, with 9 bases identical to TRBD1. Trimming removed 6 bases from V and 3 bases from J; junction bases left unmatched: 6. CDR3 length: 14 residues. Germline V lookup: CDR1 MDHEN, CDR2 SYDVKM. The CDR3: CASRPGQGLYEQYF. The CDR3 DNA reads TGTGCCAGCAGGCCGGGACAGGGTCTCTACGAGCAGTACTTC.